The 32 T cell receptor beta chains given below trace back to one sample, sequenced in a study of T-cell reconstitution after alpha-beta-depleted transplantation in children. The authors prepared the TCRbeta library with unique molecular identifiers. In TCRdb, the PCR reads were re-called with MiXCR into one record per CDR3 protein. The sample shows a few hundred thousand distinct CDR3 sequences, 10% to 15% of them seen only once. The sample in question was PBMCs, mostly from graft donor cells, obtained 360 days after TCRalphabeta/CD19-depleted stem cell transplant. The receptors stem from a male patient younger than 18 who had a stem cell transplant for acute myeloid leukemia, so the T cells may come from the graft donor.

This clonotype has at least ten counts. The rearrangement uses TRBV12-3 or TRBV12-4 and TRBJ2-5, with a weak D call TRBD1 (5 bases). The V end was cut by 2 bases, the J end by 1 base, with 11 bases between. CDR3 length equals 15 residues. As DNA, the CDR3 is TGTGCCAGCAGTTTAAGGGCGACAGTCCAAGAGACCCAGTACTTC. Amino acid sequence: CASSLRATVQETQYF.

The rearrangement joins TRBV7-2 to TRBJ2-7, with TRBD2 as a possible D gene (6 bases). From germline, CDR1 is SGHTA and CDR2 FQGNSA. CDR3 length equals 17 residues. The V end was cut by 6 bases, the J end by 0 bases, with 21 bases between. CDR3 loop: CASRGVDKRVTSYEQYF. CDR3 sequence (DNA): TGTGCCAGCAGGGGGGTTGACAAGCGGGTAACCTCCTACGAGCAGTACTTC.

This clonotype has more than one count but fewer than ten. This chain joins TRBV15 and TRBJ2-1; perhaps TRBD1 as D (5 bases). Germline CDR1 and CDR2: LNHNV and YYDKDF (reference sequence). The CDR3 spans 14 residues. V dropped 2 bases and J dropped 5 bases, with 10 bases sitting between them. This CDR3 reads CATSRRSTDNEQFF. In DNA, the CDR3 is TGTGCCACCAGCAGACGATCGACAGACAATGAGCAGTTCTTC.

A few counts support this clonotype. The rearrangement joins TRBV28 to TRBJ1-1; weak D call: TRBD1 (6 bases). The CDR3 consists of 13 residues. Trimming stripped 1 base from V and 6 bases from J, with 9 bases between. Germline V CDR1 and CDR2: MDHEN, SYDVKM. The CDR3 DNA reads TGTGCCAGCAGTTTATCAGGGGATGCTGAAGCTTTCTTT. This translates into CASSLSGDAEAFF.

This clonotype was counted ten times or more. The J gene is TRBJ2-1, the V gene TRBV5-1; weak D call: TRBD1 (6 bases). V was shortened by 2 bases and J by 4 bases, with 13 bases between the two germline ends. CDR3 size: 15 residues. Germline loops: CDR1 SGHRS, CDR2 YFSETQ. The CDR3 nucleotides read TGCGCCAGCAGCTTAGAGGGGGTCCCATACAATGAGCAGTTCTTC. Protein product: CASSLEGVPYNEQFF.

CDR3 protein: CASSLRRDPYEQYF. The DNA for the CDR3 is TGTGCCAGCAGCTTAAGGCGGGACCCCTACGAGCAGTACTTC. The chain combines TRBV11-2 with TRBJ2-7, with D tentatively TRBD2 (6 bases). Per the germline V gene, CDR1 is SGHAT and CDR2 is FQNNGV. Trimming left V 2 bases short and J 2 bases short, with 10 bases between. CDR3 length: 14 amino acids.

This clonotype was seen many times. The chain uses TRBV9 and TRBJ2-1; TRBD2 matches 12 bases. The CDR3 length is 17 residues. Looked up from germline, CDR1 is SGDLS and CDR2 is YYNGEE. After removal of 0 bases from V and 9 bases from J, the junction contained 10 bases not matched to a gene. CDR3 residues: CASSVDPSGRAKSEQFF. In DNA form, the CDR3 reads TGTGCCAGCAGCGTAGATCCTAGCGGGAGGGCCAAATCTGAGCAGTTCTTC.

Only a few counts were recorded for this clonotype. The chain uses TRBV28 and TRBJ2-1; D uncertain. The CDR3 spans 11 residues. The V end lost 10 bases, the J end lost 4 bases, and 8 bases lay between the germline ends. Germline values: CDR1 MDHEN, CDR2 SYDVKM. This CDR3 reads CAKGKYNEQFF. The CDR3 coding sequence is TGTGCCAAAGGGAAGTACAATGAGCAGTTCTTC.

This clonotype was found a few times. The genes are TRBV5-1 and TRBJ2-3; 10 nucleotides align to TRBD1. With 4 bases clipped from V and 5 bases from J, the junction kept 7 bases outside the gene matches. The CDR3 consists of 15 residues. The germline V gene encodes CDR1 SGHRS and CDR2 YFSETQ. This chain's CDR3 is CASSPDRGRGDTQYF. Written as DNA, the CDR3 is TGCGCCAGCAGCCCGGACAGGGGGAGAGGAGATACGCAGTATTTT. The variable domain in full, with the rest retrieved from reference TRBV5-1 and TRBJ2-3, is KAGVTQTPRYLIKTRGQQVTLSCSPISGHRSVSWYQQTPGQGLQFLFEYFSETQRNKGNFPGRFSGRQFSNSRSEMNVSTLELGDSALYLCASSPDRGRGDTQYFGPGTRLTVL.

The gene calls are TRBV4-3 and TRBJ1-1, with a weak D call TRBD1 (5 bases). This CDR3 comprises 13 residues. Germline CDR1 LGHNA, CDR2 YSLEER. V was clipped by 6 bases and J by 7 bases, with 15 bases between them. The CDR3 DNA is TGCGCCAGCAGATTATTGGGGGGGAATGAAGCTTTCTTT. This codes for CASRLLGGNEAFF.

This clonotype was detected a few times. This chain connects TRBV3-1 to TRBJ2-2; 11 positions match TRBD2. V was clipped by 1 base and J by 5 bases; unmatched bases: 9. Germline V gene sequence: CDR1 LGHDT, CDR2 YNNKEL (reference sequence). The CDR3 totals 18 residues. The CDR3 protein is CASSQARLAGGRTGELFF. CDR3 sequence (DNA): TGTGCCAGCAGCCAAGCGCGCCTAGCGGGAGGTCGAACCGGGGAGCTGTTTTTT. The full variable domain, rest sourced from reference TRBV3-1 and TRBJ2-2, is DTAVSQTPKYLVTQMGNDKSIKCEQNLGHDTMYWYKQDSKKFLKIMFSYNNKELIINETVPNRFSPKSPDKAHLNLHINSLELGDSAVYFCASSQARLAGGRTGELFFGEGSRLTVL.

This clonotype was seen a few times. As DNA, the CDR3 is TGTGCCAGCCAGACAGGCTACAATTCACCCCTCCACTTT. Encoded protein: CASQTGYNSPLHF. This chain connects TRBV27 to TRBJ1-6, with D perhaps TRBD1 (6 bases). The CDR3 sequence is 13 residues long. V lost 8 bases, J lost 7 bases, and 12 bases lay in between. CDR1 MNHEY and CDR2 SMNVEV come from the germline V gene (reference sequence).

This clonotype has only a few counts. V gene TRBV5-5 combines with J gene TRBJ2-4; possible D gene TRBD1, 5 bases. Trimming took off 1 base at V and 3 bases at J, with 11 bases between the two ends. Germline values: CDR1 SGHKS, CDR2 YYEKEE (reference sequence). This CDR3 spans 15 amino acids. CDR3 nucleotides: TGTGCCAGCAGCTTGACCGGACAAGACAAAAACATTCAGTACTTC. Residues: CASSLTGQDKNIQYF.

This clonotype was seen a few times. This chain connects TRBV7-2 to TRBJ2-7; 11 nucleotides agree with TRBD1. The ends lost 5 bases at V and 5 bases at J; junction bases unmatched: 8. Germline V lookup: CDR1 SGHTA, CDR2 FQGNSA. This CDR3 spans 15 amino acids. The CDR3 bases are TGTGCCAGCAGCCTACGGACAGGGGGCAGGAACGAGCAGTACTTC. Its translation: CASSLRTGGRNEQYF.

The CDR3 bases are TGTGCCAGCAGTTTAACCGGACACGGTCTAGCCAAAAACATTCAGTACTTC. Protein sequence: CASSLTGHGLAKNIQYF. This chain connects TRBV28 to TRBJ2-4, with D maybe TRBD1 (5 bases). Germline-derived CDR1 and CDR2 are MDHEN and SYDVKM. The CDR3 loop spans 17 amino acids. V lost 2 bases to trimming and J lost 0 bases, with 14 bases between them.

This clonotype has a handful of counts. V is TRBV20-1 and J is TRBJ2-5; D gene ambiguous. The CDR3 loop spans 12 amino acids. V was cut by 3 bases and J by 2 bases, with 7 bases left in between. The V gene's germline CDR1 is DFQATT and CDR2 SNEGSKA (reference sequence). CDR3 sequence reads: CSASKGQETQYF. The CDR3 DNA follows: TGCAGTGCTAGCAAGGGACAAGAGACCCAGTACTTC.

This clonotype was counted once. The chain is built from TRBV7-9 and TRBJ2-5; D is possibly TRBD2 (6 bases). Per the germline V gene, CDR1 is SEHNR and CDR2 is FQNEAQ (reference sequence). Trimming removed 3 bases from V and 4 bases from J, with 9 bases in between. The CDR3 covers 13 residues. CDR3 in amino acids: CASSLTSAETQYF. The CDR3 region has the DNA TGTGCCAGCAGCTTGACTAGTGCAGAGACCCAGTACTTC.

This clonotype appeared a few times. J is TRBJ2-6 and V is TRBV30; D call uncertain. V was pared by 6 bases and J by 1 base, with 7 bases between. Germline-derived CDR1 and CDR2 are GTSNPN and SVGIG (reference sequence). CDR3 size: 13 residues. CDR3 DNA sequence: TGTGCCTGTAAGCGATCTGGGGCCAACGTCCTGACTTTC. Translating gives CACKRSGANVLTF.

The gene calls are TRBV18 and TRBJ2-5; D is tentatively TRBD1 or TRBD2 (5 bases each). Germline V gene sequence: CDR1 KGHSH, CDR2 LQKENI. The CDR3 is made up of 15 amino acids. V lost 5 bases and J 1 base, leaving 14 bases between the germline ends. The CDR3 nucleotides read TGTGCCAGCTCATTCCGGGACGCTATCCAAGAGACCCAGTACTTC. Translation: CASSFRDAIQETQYF.

This CDR3 is CASGVAQNTGELFF. CDR3 DNA sequence: TGCGCCAGCGGAGTAGCCCAGAACACCGGGGAGCTGTTTTTT. This sequence joins TRBV5-1 and TRBJ2-2, with D uncertain. V shed 7 bases and J shed 1 base, with 11 bases lying between them. The CDR3 length is 14 residues. Germline CDR1 SGHRS, CDR2 YFSETQ. Complete variable domain (other parts from reference TRBV5-1 and TRBJ2-2): KAGVTQTPRYLIKTRGQQVTLSCSPISGHRSVSWYQQTPGQGLQFLFEYFSETQRNKGNFPGRFSGRQFSNSRSEMNVSTLELGDSALYLCASGVAQNTGELFFGEGSRLTVL.

This clonotype was counted at least ten times. V gene TRBV29-1 combines with J gene TRBJ2-1; 14 bases match TRBD2. V lost 6 bases, J lost 2 bases, and 9 bases stayed unmatched. Germline CDR1 reads SQVTM; CDR2 reads ANQGSEA. The CDR3 has 17 residues. CDR3 amino acids: CSVLGTSGSSAYNEQFF. The CDR3 DNA reads TGCAGCGTCTTGGGGACTAGCGGGAGTTCGGCCTACAATGAGCAGTTCTTC.

This clonotype was observed at least ten times. V gene TRBV6-5 combines with J gene TRBJ1-2; D gene ambiguous. Per germline, CDR1 MNHEY and CDR2 SVGAGI. The CDR3 runs to 15 residues. V lost 0 bases and J 3 bases, leaving 11 bases between the germline ends. CDR3 sequence reads: CASSYSRGMDYGYTF. Written as DNA, the CDR3 is TGTGCCAGCAGTTACTCTCGGGGTATGGACTATGGCTACACCTTC.

The chain combines TRBV20-1 with TRBJ2-1; 8 positions agree with TRBD2. V lost 0 bases to trimming and J lost 2 bases; unmatched junction nucleotides: 6. Germline CDR1 reads DFQATT; CDR2 reads SNEGSKA (reference sequence). This CDR3 is 16 amino acids long. The CDR3 is CSARDLAGPTYNEQFF. The CDR3, as DNA: TGCAGTGCTAGAGATTTAGCGGGACCTACCTACAATGAGCAGTTCTTC.

This clonotype was detected many times. The V and J genes are TRBV20-1 and TRBJ2-1; D gene uncertain. Germline V gene sequence: CDR1 DFQATT, CDR2 SNEGSKA (reference sequence). The CDR3 sequence is 12 residues long. Trimming stripped 0 bases from V and 7 bases from J, with 7 bases between. The CDR3 region has the DNA TGCAGTGCTAGAGATGGTAGGAATGAGCAGTTCTTC. Residues: CSARDGRNEQFF.

This clonotype was picked up many times. This chain links TRBV4-3 with TRBJ2-1; the D gene is possibly TRBD1 (5 bases). This CDR3 contains 14 residues. V was trimmed by 0 bases and J by 10 bases, leaving 13 bases between them. Germline V gives CDR1 LGHNA, CDR2 YSLEER. The CDR3: CASSQDTSRVEQFF. The DNA for the CDR3 is TGCGCCAGCAGCCAAGATACTTCCAGGGTGGAGCAGTTCTTC.

The rearrangement links TRBV7-9 to TRBJ2-7; weak D call: TRBD1 (5 bases). CDR1 and CDR2 (germline): SEHNR, FQNEAQ (reference sequence). Trimming pared 6 bases from V and 6 bases from J, leaving 18 bases between. The CDR3 runs 14 residues. The CDR3: CASSPTAVMLEQYF. CDR3 coding DNA: TGTGCCAGCAGTCCGACAGCCGTTATGCTCGAGCAGTACTTC.

This clonotype occurred a few times. This chain uses TRBV11-2 with TRBJ2-7, with 9 bases identical to TRBD1. From germline, CDR1 is SGHAT and CDR2 FQNNGV. The V and J ends lost 8 bases and 5 bases, in that order; junction bases with no gene match: 10. The length of the CDR3 is 14 residues. The CDR3 spells CASSRTGEAHEQYF. The CDR3 DNA reads as TGTGCCAGCTCTCGGACAGGGGAGGCGCACGAGCAGTACTTC.

This chain uses TRBV29-1 with TRBJ2-2; possible D gene TRBD2, 5 bases. This CDR3 comprises 14 residues. Between the trimmed V and J ends, which lost 7 bases and 5 bases, there was a span of 17 bases. Germline-derived CDR1 and CDR2 are SQVTM and ANQGSEA. For the CDR3, the DNA is TGCAGCGCTACGTTGTGGGAGTCGACCGGGGAGCTGTTTTTT. Translating it yields CSATLWESTGELFF.

V usage is TRBV20-1 and J usage is TRBJ1-2; the D gene is possibly TRBD1 (5 bases). This CDR3 comprises 13 residues. Germline V CDR1 and CDR2: DFQATT, SNEGSKA (reference sequence). Between the trimmed V and J ends, which lost 3 bases and 3 bases, there was a span of 11 bases. The CDR3, as DNA: TGCAGTGCTAGGTCAGGGAGTGACTATGGCTACACCTTC. Translating it yields CSARSGSDYGYTF.

This clonotype was counted only a few times. This chain connects TRBV20-1 to TRBJ2-5; D ambiguous. The V end lost 0 bases, the J end lost 5 bases, and 13 bases lay between the germline ends. The CDR3 is 14 residues long. Germline V CDR1 and CDR2: DFQATT, SNEGSKA (reference sequence). CDR3 residues: CSARDTPLGETQYF. CDR3 in DNA: TGCAGTGCTAGAGATACTCCCCTGGGGGAGACCCAGTACTTC.

The gene calls are TRBV28 and TRBJ2-7, with 7 nucleotides matching TRBD2. This CDR3 is 18 amino acids long. Looked up from germline, CDR1 is MDHEN and CDR2 is SYDVKM. J was trimmed by 2 bases and V by 3 bases; bases with no gene match: 16. The CDR3 protein is CASSLGYPLAGNPYEQYF. In DNA form, the CDR3 reads TGTGCCAGCAGTTTGGGATACCCTTTAGCGGGCAATCCCTACGAGCAGTACTTC.

The table lists this clonotype with many counts. This rearrangement joins TRBV20-1 to TRBJ2-7, with TRBD2 matching 10 bases. This CDR3 comprises 13 residues. From germline, CDR1 is DFQATT and CDR2 SNEGSKA (reference sequence). Losses at the gene ends were 1 base for V and 3 bases for J; bases not matched to a gene: 0. CDR3 sequence: CSARGLAGYEQYF. The DNA of the CDR3 is TGCAGTGCTAGAGGACTAGCGGGCTACGAGCAGTACTTC.